One and the same sample provided the 10 T cell receptor beta chains below, sequenced in a study of T cell responses to AZD1222 COVID-19 vaccine (dated by TCRdb to about 2021). Libraries were made using the immunoSEQ multiplex PCR assay. TCRdb took over this immuneACCESS table, retaining in-frame rearrangements with V and J assigned. Such tables are incomplete; in checked studies, under half of the missing clones stem from an unresolved V gene, and the remainder is unexplained. The sample records roughly 140,000 clones, approximately 90% of which are singletons. Roughly 3.1% of the sample belongs to the ten largest clones. The meaning of the sample's time point label: about 28 days (+/-7) after the second vaccine dose. The material was peripheral blood, obtained 28 days after the second AZD1222 dose. The receptor source for this set is an adult who received the AZD1222 COVID-19 vaccine.

The chain employs TRBV7-9 and TRBJ2-2; 8 bases match TRBD2. With 6 bases clipped from V and 6 bases from J, the junction kept 12 bases outside the gene matches. This CDR3 is built from 16 residues. From germline, CDR1 is SEHNR and CDR2 FQNEAQ (reference sequence). CDR3 loop: CASSPSGSRYAGELFF. The CDR3 DNA is TGTGCCAGCAGTCCAAGCGGGAGTCGATACGCCGGGGAGCTGTTTTTT.

The rearrangement joins TRBV6-5 to TRBJ2-1; D not resolved. Germline lookup yields CDR1 MNHEY and CDR2 SVGAGI. Between the trimmed V and J ends, which lost 6 bases and 2 bases, there was a span of 11 bases. The length of the CDR3 is 14 residues. CDR3 amino acids: CASSRVETYNEQFF. CDR3 DNA: TGTGCCAGCAGCCGCGTGGAAACCTACAATGAGCAGTTCTTC.

This clone was observed at least ten times. The chain couples TRBV4-1 to TRBJ1-2, with D uncertain. The CDR3 loop spans 12 amino acids. V lost 0 bases, J lost 5 bases, and 4 bases lay in between. CDR1 is MGHRA and CDR2 is YSYEKL in the germline V gene. The CDR3 reads CASSQEGYGYTF. Written as DNA, the CDR3 is TGCGCCAGCAGCCAAGAGGGGTATGGCTACACCTTC.

The chain links TRBV3-1 (or the pseudogene TRBV3-2) to TRBJ1-1; the D is unclear. The germline CDR1 and CDR2 sequences are LGHDT and YNNKEL (reference sequence). V lost 1 base to trimming and J lost 5 bases, with 11 bases between them. The CDR3 consists of 14 residues. The CDR3 reads CASSQGTDSTEAFF. CDR3 nucleotides: TGTGCCAGCAGCCAAGGCACAGACTCTACTGAAGCTTTCTTT.

The gene calls are TRBV5-5 and TRBJ2-1; D is unclear. V lost 2 bases and J lost 7, with 7 bases in between. This CDR3 contains 12 residues. Germline CDR1 and CDR2: SGHKS and YYEKEE (reference sequence). CDR3 amino acids: CASSFLDNEQFF. CDR3 nucleotides: TGTGCCAGCAGCTTTCTAGATAATGAGCAGTTCTTC.

V usage is TRBV12-3 or TRBV12-4 and J usage is TRBJ1-5, with a weak D call TRBD1 (6 bases). V lost 5 bases to trimming and J lost 4 bases, with 9 bases between them. The CDR3 runs to 13 residues. The CDR3 loop is CASSITGNQPQHF. The CDR3 DNA follows: TGTGCCAGCAGTATAACAGGGAATCAGCCCCAGCATTTT.

This chain joins TRBV4-2 and TRBJ2-5; a possible D gene is TRBD2 (5 bases). This CDR3 has 15 amino acids. Germline CDR1 and CDR2: LGHNA and YNFKEQ. Trimming shortened V by 1 base and J by 2 bases, and 11 bases separated the two germline ends. CDR3: CASSQGGSGQETQYF. The CDR3 DNA is TGTGCCAGCAGCCAAGGAGGGAGCGGTCAAGAGACCCAGTACTTC.

CDR3 protein: CSVTDSANEKLFF. The DNA of the CDR3 is TGCAGCGTCACGGACAGCGCTAATGAAAAACTGTTTTTT. The rearrangement joins TRBV29-1 to TRBJ1-4; a weak D match, TRBD1 (6 bases). V was cut by 6 bases and J by 3 bases, with 11 bases left in between. The CDR3 totals 13 residues. Germline V gene lookup returns CDR1 SQVTM and CDR2 ANQGSEA.

V and J are TRBV5-1 and TRBJ2-3; D may be TRBD2 (5 bases). Germline lookup yields CDR1 SGHRS and CDR2 YFSETQ. The CDR3 has 14 amino acids. Between the trimmed V and J ends, which lost 5 bases and 0 bases, there was a span of 10 bases. CDR3 coding DNA: TGCGCCAGCAGGGTCCAGCGGAGCACAGATACGCAGTATTTT. It is translated as CASRVQRSTDTQYF.

This clone was detected once. The chain has TRBV18 and TRBJ1-4; D might be TRBD1 (6 bases). V was trimmed by 5 bases and J by 1 base, leaving 11 bases between them. In germline, CDR1 is KGHSH, CDR2 LQKENI. The CDR3 spans 15 residues. CDR3 sequence: CASSTSTGTNEKLFF. CDR3 coding DNA: TGTGCCAGCTCAACATCGACAGGAACTAATGAAAAACTGTTTTTT.